Sequencing of this TCR beta chain was carried out in a study of T-cell reconstitution after alpha-beta-depleted transplantation in children. Study-wide points: Surviving recipient cells, namely T cells and thymic progenitors, were the source of high day-60 TCRbeta diversity in some patients. Two months or so post-transplant, alpha-beta T cells reportedly derived from several hundred expanded graft clones. Among T cells one year after transplant, newly produced cells accounted for most counts and diversity.

Unique molecular identifiers featured in how the TCRbeta library was prepared. TCRdb called the PCR reads again in MiXCR, with one record for every CDR3 protein. The sample comprises more than 400,000 distinct CDR3 sequences, roughly two fifths of which are singletons, and roughly 27% rests with the top ten. The germline V gene encodes CDR1 SGHNT and CDR2 YENEEA. Trimming shortened V by 5 bases and J by 6 bases, and 5 bases separated the two germline ends. This CDR3 region has 12 residues. This clonotype was observed many times. Its antigen is not identified. The clonotype comes from a girl aged 2-15 years with aplastic anemia, due to receive a stem cell transplant. The J gene is TRBJ1-6, the V gene TRBV11-3, with D hard to call. The sample in question was PBMCs, obtained before TCRalphabeta/CD19-depleted stem cell transplant. The CDR3 region has the DNA TGTGCCAGCAGCCCATTTAATTCACCCCTCCACTTT. Translation: CASSPFNSPLHF.